A single sample gave rise to the 15 T cell receptor beta chains below, sequenced in a study of read filtering for tumor transcriptome and immune sequencing. From about 400 ng of RNA, a library with molecular barcoded alpha/delta and beta/gamma adaptors was made. TCRdb re-called the reads through MiXCR, storing one row per CDR3 protein. The sample consists of about 61,000 distinct CDR3 sequences, roughly a fifth of them appearing once. The material sequenced was a population of CD138-negative cells sorted from bone marrow. These receptors were collected from a donor aged 40 or older with multiple myeloma.

This clonotype came up many times. For the CDR3, the DNA is TGCAGTGCTAGCTCAATCGAACAGGGTATCGAGCCCCAGCATTTT. Translation: CSASSIEQGIEPQHF. The rearrangement links TRBV20-1 to TRBJ1-5, with D perhaps TRBD1 (6 bases). The CDR3 is 15 amino acids. The V end was cut by 3 bases, the J end by 8 bases, with 20 bases between. Germline V gene data show CDR1 as DFQATT and CDR2 as SNEGSKA (reference sequence).

Note on this clonotype: This may arise from a read error, as a much more abundant clone is one base away. The CDR3 loop reads CASSLVTGLTGELFF. DNA for the CDR3: TGTGCCAGCAGCTTAGTCACAGGACTCACCGGGGAGCTGTTTTTT. The V and J genes are TRBV7-2 and TRBJ2-2, with D tentatively TRBD1 or TRBD2 (5 bases each). The CDR3 totals 15 residues. Germline V lookup: CDR1 SGHTA, CDR2 FQGNSA. V lost 1 base to trimming and J lost 4 bases, with 10 bases between them. The variable domain in full, completed from reference TRBV7-2 and TRBJ2-2, reads GAGVSQSPSNKVTEKGKDVELRCDPISGHTALYWYRQSLGQGLEFLIYFQGNSAPDKSGLPSDRFSAERTGGSVSTLTIQRTQQEDSAVYLCASSLVTGLTGELFFGEGSRLTVL.

On this clonotype itself: A much larger clone lies one base from this, so it may be a read error. V gene TRBV19 combines with J gene TRBJ2-1; D perhaps matches TRBD1 (6 bases). Between the trimmed V and J ends, which lost 9 bases and 7 bases, there was a span of 25 bases. The CDR3 covers 16 residues. The germline V gene has CDR1 LNHDA and CDR2 SQIVND (reference sequence). CDR3 nucleotide sequence: TGTGCCAGAAGTGCCCCGGCCCTGACAGGATCTAATGAGCAGTTCTTC. This gives the protein CARSAPALTGSNEQFF.

Concerning this clonotype itself: A much larger clone differs from this one at a single base, so this may be a read error. V and J are TRBV27 and TRBJ1-5; D possibly corresponds to TRBD1 (5 bases). The CDR3 covers 15 residues. Per germline, CDR1 MNHEY and CDR2 SMNVEV (reference sequence). In DNA, the CDR3 is TGTGCCAGCAGTCCCTCAGGGAATCTTAATCAGCCCCGGCATTTT. This encodes CASSPSGNLNQPRHF.

Points on this clonotype: This may be a read error, as it is one base from a much larger clone. This rearrangement joins TRBV7-9 to TRBJ1-1, with D hard to call. Germline V gene data show CDR1 as SEHNR and CDR2 as FQNEAQ (reference sequence). V was trimmed by 5 bases and J by 3 bases, leaving 10 bases between them. This CDR3 spans 13 amino acids. The CDR3 DNA reads TGTGCCAGCAGCCAACAGTTAGACACTGAAGCTTTCTTT. This codes for CASSQQLDTEAFF.

The table lists this clonotype with many counts. The rearrangement links TRBV27 to TRBJ2-3; D remains unclear. Germline V CDR1 and CDR2: MNHEY, SMNVEV (reference sequence). The V and J ends lost 7 bases and 5 bases respectively, with 7 bases between them. This CDR3 is built from 11 residues. The DNA of the CDR3 is TGTGCCAGCATAGGAGTAGATACGCAGTATTTT. It codes for CASIGVDTQYF.

The genes are TRBV2 and TRBJ1-3; D not certain. V shed 7 bases and J shed 0 bases, with 7 bases lying between them. The CDR3 is 13 residues long. CDR1 and CDR2 (germline): SNHLY, FYNNEI. The CDR3 loop is CASNGDSGNTIYF. The CDR3 DNA reads as TGTGCCAGCAACGGAGACTCTGGAAACACCATATATTTT.

This clonotype was found many times. The chain joins TRBV20-1 to TRBJ2-5, with 8 nucleotides matching TRBD2. The germline gives CDR1 DFQATT, CDR2 SNEGSKA (reference sequence). Trimming cost V 3 bases and J 1 base; bases outside gene matches: 10. The CDR3 runs to 16 residues. DNA for the CDR3: TGCAGTGCTAGGAAGGGGAGCGGGGGTTCCCAAGAGACCCAGTACTTC. This codes for CSARKGSGGSQETQYF.

This chain connects TRBV20-1 to TRBJ2-2, with 7 nucleotides matching TRBD1. V was pared by 1 base and J by 1 base, with 0 bases of the junction left unmatched. The CDR3 extends over 14 amino acids. Germline assignment: CDR1 DFQATT and CDR2 SNEGSKA (reference sequence). The CDR3 nucleotides read TGCAGTGCTAGAGGACAGGGGAACACCGGGGAGCTGTTTTTT. This codes for CSARGQGNTGELFF.

This clonotype occurred a few times. This chain connects TRBV27 to TRBJ1-5, with TRBD1 as a possible D gene (5 bases). The V and J ends lost 5 bases and 6 bases respectively, with 17 bases between them. Looked up from germline, CDR1 is MNHEY and CDR2 is SMNVEV (reference sequence). The CDR3 runs 15 residues. The CDR3: CASSPDTGGGQPQHF. The CDR3 nucleotides read TGTGCCAGCAGTCCCGACACAGGTGGAGGTCAGCCCCAGCATTTT.

This clonotype has ten or more counts. CDR3 coding DNA: TGTGCCAGCAGCCCAGCAGGGACACCGAGGGGGTTCTTC. This encodes CASSPAGTPRGFF. V gene TRBV5-4 combines with J gene TRBJ2-1, with D possibly being TRBD1 (6 bases). The length of the CDR3 is 13 residues. Germline V gene sequence: CDR1 SGHNT, CDR2 YYREEE (reference sequence). The germline V and J ends were trimmed by 4 bases and 15 bases, with 20 bases remaining between them.

This clonotype was picked up many times. The chain employs TRBV5-1 and TRBJ2-7; D is unclear. The V end was cut by 5 bases, the J end by 2 bases, with 11 bases between. Germline CDR1 and CDR2: SGHRS and YFSETQ. This CDR3 region has 13 residues. The DNA of the CDR3 is TGCGCCAGCAGACCGACGGATACCTACGAGCAGTACTTC. Translation: CASRPTDTYEQYF. Variable domain in full (rest from reference TRBV5-1 and TRBJ2-7): KAGVTQTPRYLIKTRGQQVTLSCSPISGHRSVSWYQQTPGQGLQFLFEYFSETQRNKGNFPGRFSGRQFSNSRSEMNVSTLELGDSALYLCASRPTDTYEQYFGPGTRLTVT.

V usage is TRBV21-1 and J usage is TRBJ1-5; the DNA was not used to check the table's D call, TRBD1. TRBV21-1 is shown as a pseudogene. This CDR3 region has 20 residues. The CDR3, as DNA: TGTGCCAGCAGCATTCCGCTGGACCGAGACAGGCGTCAAAGGAGCCAGCCCCAGCATTTT. Encoded protein: CASSIPLDRDRRQRSQPQHF.

This clonotype has ten or more counts. The V call is TRBV6-1, the J call TRBJ1-5; D is undetermined. This CDR3 spans 14 amino acids. CDR1 and CDR2 from the germline V gene are MNHNS and SASEGT. V gave up 8 bases and J gave up 4 bases, with 15 bases separating them. For the CDR3, the DNA is TGTGCCAGCTTGAGGGCTCAGATGAATCAGCCCCAGCATTTT. Protein: CASLRAQMNQPQHF.

The sample holds many counts of this clonotype. Here the CDR3 reads CASRLAGGNYNEQFF. CDR3 bases: TGTGCCAGCAGACTAGCGGGAGGGAATTACAATGAGCAGTTCTTC. This chain links TRBV6-2 or TRBV6-3 with TRBJ2-1; 13 bases align to TRBD2. The V and J ends lost 6 bases and 4 bases, in that order; junction bases with no gene match: 3. The CDR3 has 15 residues. Germline V gene data show CDR1 as MNHEY and CDR2 as SVGEGT.